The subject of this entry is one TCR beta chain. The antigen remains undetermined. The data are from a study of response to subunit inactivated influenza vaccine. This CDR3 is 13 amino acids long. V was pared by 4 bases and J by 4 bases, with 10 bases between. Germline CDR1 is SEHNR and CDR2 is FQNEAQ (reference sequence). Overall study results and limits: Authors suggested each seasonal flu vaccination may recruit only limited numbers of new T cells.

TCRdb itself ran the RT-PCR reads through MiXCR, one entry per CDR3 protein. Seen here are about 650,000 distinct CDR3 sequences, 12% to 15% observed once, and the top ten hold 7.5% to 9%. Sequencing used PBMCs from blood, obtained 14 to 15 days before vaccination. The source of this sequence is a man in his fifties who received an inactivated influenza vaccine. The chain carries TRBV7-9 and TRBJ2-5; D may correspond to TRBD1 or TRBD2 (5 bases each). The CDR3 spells CASSYAGTETQYF. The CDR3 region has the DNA TGTGCCAGCAGCTATGCCGGGACAGAGACCCAGTACTTC.